One sample yielded the 22 T cell receptor beta chains listed below, sequenced in a study of T cell responses to AZD1222 COVID-19 vaccine. Using immunoSEQ multiplex PCR, the repertoire was profiled, and TCRdb retains in-frame clones only, with some absent. Here the sample spans under 200,000 clones, roughly nine tenths being singletons. The specimen was peripheral blood, collected 28 days after the second AZD1222 dose. These receptors all stem from an adult who received the AZD1222 COVID-19 vaccine.

The V gene is TRBV7-8, the J gene TRBJ1-2; no reliable D call. The germline V and J ends were trimmed by 5 bases and 5 bases, with 27 bases remaining between them. The CDR3 length is 18 residues. Germline lookup yields CDR1 SGHVS and CDR2 FQNEAQ. CDR3 sequence reads: CASSPGTAPGPGGYGYTF. In DNA, the CDR3 is TGTGCCAGCAGCCCGGGCACTGCCCCGGGCCCCGGCGGGTATGGCTACACCTTC.

V is TRBV7-2 and J is TRBJ2-7, with 11 bases fitting TRBD2. With V trimmed by 7 bases and J by 3 bases, 8 bases remained unmatched. The CDR3 loop spans 15 amino acids. Germline V gene sequence: CDR1 SGHTA, CDR2 FQGNSA. DNA of the CDR3: TGTGCCAGCAAATTCCGACTAGCGGGGTTCTACGAGCAGTACTTC. Amino acids: CASKFRLAGFYEQYF.

The rearrangement uses TRBV25-1 and TRBJ1-6; no definite D call. Germline V CDR1 and CDR2: MGHDK, SYGVNS. This CDR3 has 17 residues. V gave up 1 base and J gave up 6 bases, with 16 bases separating them. CDR3 protein: CASSESLGSPGNSPLHF. The CDR3 DNA reads TGTGCCAGCAGTGAATCGTTAGGCAGCCCGGGTAATTCACCCCTCCACTTT.

This clone was seen once. The V gene is TRBV28, the J gene TRBJ1-1, with 9 bases identical to TRBD1. V trimming: 6 bases; J trimming: 2 bases; junction bases outside the gene matches: 4. From germline, CDR1 is MDHEN and CDR2 SYDVKM. The CDR3 runs to 14 residues. The chain's CDR3 is CASSWDRDNTEAFF. For the CDR3, the DNA is TGTGCCAGCAGCTGGGACAGGGATAACACTGAAGCTTTCTTT. Drawing the rest from reference TRBV28 and TRBJ1-1, the complete variable domain is DVKVTQSSRYLVKRTGEKVFLECVQDMDHENMFWYRQDPGLGLRLIYFSYDVKMKEKGDIPEGYSVSREKKERFSLILESASTNQTSMYLCASSWDRDNTEAFFGQGTRLTVV.

V and J are TRBV7-3 and TRBJ2-1; 8 bases are a match to TRBD2. The trim removed 8 bases at V and 6 bases at J, leaving 6 bases unmatched. The CDR3 totals 13 residues. Germline assignment: CDR1 SGHTA and CDR2 FQGTGA. The CDR3 protein is CASGAGGRNEQFF. In DNA form, the CDR3 reads TGTGCCAGCGGGGCGGGAGGTCGCAATGAGCAGTTCTTC.

The chain links TRBV6-2 or TRBV6-3 to TRBJ1-2; D not resolved. This CDR3 has 11 residues. Trimming took 4 bases from V and 3 from J, leaving 3 bases between them. Looked up from germline, CDR1 is MNHEY and CDR2 is SVGEGT. For the CDR3, the DNA is TGTGCCAGCAGTTTTCACTATGGCTACACCTTC. This gives the protein CASSFHYGYTF.

The J gene is TRBJ2-7, the V gene TRBV19; D possibly corresponds to TRBD1 (6 bases). This CDR3 comprises 13 residues. V was shortened by 3 bases and J by 6 bases, with 12 bases between the two germline ends. The V gene's germline CDR1 is LNHDA and CDR2 SQIVND (reference sequence). The CDR3: CASSMGAGREQYF. DNA of the CDR3: TGTGCCAGTAGTATGGGGGCAGGGCGCGAGCAGTACTTC.

The rearrangement uses TRBV3-1 (or the pseudogene TRBV3-2) and TRBJ2-7; D call uncertain. Germline V gene data show CDR1 as LGHDT and CDR2 as YNNKEL (reference sequence). This CDR3 has 15 amino acids. The germline V and J ends were trimmed by 1 base and 6 bases, with 16 bases remaining between them. This CDR3 reads CASSQVSGIGREQYF. The CDR3, as DNA: TGTGCCAGCAGCCAAGTATCAGGAATTGGACGCGAGCAGTACTTC.

The chain employs TRBV11-2 and TRBJ1-2, with 7 nucleotides matching TRBD1. Germline V gene lookup returns CDR1 SGHAT and CDR2 FQNNGV. V trimming: 0 bases; J trimming: 5 bases; junction bases outside the gene matches: 12. The CDR3 spans 17 residues. The CDR3 sequence: CASSLEPGTAGAYGYTF. The CDR3 nucleotides are TGTGCCAGCAGCTTAGAACCAGGGACAGCGGGGGCGTATGGCTACACCTTC.

The chain employs TRBV13 and TRBJ1-2; the D is unclear. From germline, CDR1 is PRHDT and CDR2 FYEKMQ (reference sequence). CDR3 length: 13 amino acids. V was clipped by 1 base and J by 7 bases, with 10 bases between them. The DNA for the CDR3 is TGTGCCAGCAGCTTAGAAGGCTTGGGTGGCTACACCTTC. It specifies CASSLEGLGGYTF.

This chain joins TRBV15 and TRBJ2-2, with 8 bases fitting TRBD1. After removal of 7 bases from V and 3 bases from J, the junction contained 10 bases not matched to a gene. The CDR3 is 16 amino acids. The germline CDR1 and CDR2 sequences are LNHNV and YYDKDF (reference sequence). CDR3 sequence reads: CATTPDRGADTGELFF. Here the CDR3 DNA reads TGTGCCACCACTCCCGACAGGGGCGCGGACACCGGGGAGCTGTTTTTT. The full variable domain, its missing parts supplied by reference TRBV15 and TRBJ2-2, is DAMVIQNPRYQVTQFGKPVTLSCSQTLNHNVMYWYQQKSSQAPKLLFHYYDKDFNNEADTPDNFQSRRPNTSFCFLDIRSPGLGDTAMYLCATTPDRGADTGELFFGEGSRLTVL.

The chain has TRBV5-1 and TRBJ2-3; tentatively, D is TRBD1 (6 bases). The CDR3 loop spans 14 amino acids. CDR1 is SGHRS, CDR2 YFSETQ, per germline. The V end lost 6 bases, the J end lost 2 bases, and 13 bases lay between the germline ends. CDR3 nucleotide sequence: TGCGCCAGCAATCGCGACAGGCCCACAGATACGCAGTATTTT. This translates into CASNRDRPTDTQYF.

The sample holds one count of this clone. The chain has TRBV7-2 and TRBJ2-1, with 11 positions matching TRBD2. V was pared by 4 bases and J by 9 bases, with 5 bases of the junction left unmatched. The CDR3 length is 14 residues. CDR1 and CDR2 from the germline V gene are SGHTA and FQGNSA. The CDR3, as DNA: TGTGCCAGCAGCTCGACTAGCGGGATAGGTGAGCAGTTCTTC. Its translation: CASSSTSGIGEQFF. Filled out from reference TRBV7-2 and TRBJ2-1, the complete variable domain reads GAGVSQSPSNKVTEKGKDVELRCDPISGHTALYWYRQSLGQGLEFLIYFQGNSAPDKSGLPSDRFSAERTGGSVSTLTIQRTQQEDSAVYLCASSSTSGIGEQFFGPGTRLTVL.

The chain employs TRBV30 and TRBJ1-1; no reliable D call. The V gene's germline CDR1 is GTSNPN and CDR2 SVGIG (reference sequence). The V and J ends lost 0 bases and 0 bases respectively, with 8 bases between them. The length of the CDR3 is 14 residues. The DNA for the CDR3 is TGTGCCTGGAGTGTAGCACCAATGAACACTGAAGCTTTCTTT. Translation: CAWSVAPMNTEAFF.

V is TRBV7-9 and J is TRBJ2-7; the match to TRBD2 covers 9 bases. Trimming removed 3 bases from V and 6 bases from J; junction bases left unmatched: 9. There are 15 residues in the CDR3. Germline V gene lookup returns CDR1 SEHNR and CDR2 FQNEAQ (reference sequence). The CDR3 DNA reads as TGTGCCAGCAGCTTTCCAACTAGCGGGCCCTTCGAGCAGTACTTC. This codes for CASSFPTSGPFEQYF.

The V call is TRBV9, the J call TRBJ2-5; 7 bases align to TRBD1. Trimming cost V 0 bases and J 2 bases; bases outside gene matches: 4. Germline V gene sequence: CDR1 SGDLS, CDR2 YYNGEE. The CDR3 has 15 residues. The DNA of the CDR3 is TGTGCCAGCAGCGTAGACAGGGGTTGGCAAGAGACCCAGTACTTC. It specifies CASSVDRGWQETQYF.

J is TRBJ2-3 and V is TRBV3-1 (or the pseudogene TRBV3-2); no definite D call. The germline V gene has CDR1 LGHDT and CDR2 YNNKEL (reference sequence). This CDR3 has 13 residues. V lost 6 bases and J lost 3, with 10 bases in between. The CDR3 region has the DNA TGTGCCAGCAGTCCTCTCCGGACAGATACGCAGTATTTT. Its translation is CASSPLRTDTQYF.

The chain employs TRBV2 and TRBJ1-2, with D hard to call. Germline V lookup: CDR1 SNHLY, CDR2 FYNNEI. The CDR3 is made up of 15 amino acids. V was trimmed by 1 base and J by 2 bases, leaving 11 bases between them. The CDR3 sequence is CASSEGPGENYGYTF. The CDR3, as DNA: TGTGCCAGCAGTGAAGGGCCCGGGGAGAACTATGGCTACACCTTC. Variable domain in full (rest from reference TRBV2 and TRBJ1-2): EPEVTQTPSHQVTQMGQEVILRCVPISNHLYFYWYRQILGQKVEFLVSFYNNEISEKSEIFDDQFSVERPDGSNFTLKIRSTKLEDSAMYFCASSEGPGENYGYTFGSGTRLTVV.

V usage is TRBV6-6 and J usage is TRBJ1-5; TRBD1 matches 8 bases. CDR1 is MNHNY, CDR2 SVGAGI, per germline (reference sequence). This CDR3 spans 17 amino acids. V trimming: 5 bases; J trimming: 5 bases; junction bases outside the gene matches: 14. CDR3 DNA sequence: TGTGCCAGCAGTCGGGACAGGTCTCGGCAAAGGGATCAGCCCCAGCATTTT. Its protein is CASSRDRSRQRDQPQHF.

The chain combines TRBV29-1 with TRBJ2-1, with no clear D. In germline, CDR1 is SQVTM, CDR2 ANQGSEA. CDR3 length: 13 amino acids. The ends were cut back, 7 bases at V and 1 base at J, with 11 bases in the middle. The CDR3 DNA follows: TGCAGCGGCTTAGGAGAATCCTACAATGAGCAGTTCTTC. Its protein is CSGLGESYNEQFF.

This chain uses TRBV2 with TRBJ1-5, with D possibly TRBD1 on 6 matching bases. Germline V gives CDR1 SNHLY, CDR2 FYNNEI. Trimming removed 8 bases from V and 4 bases from J, with 18 bases in between. The CDR3 loop spans 15 amino acids. The CDR3 nucleotides are TGTGCCAGCTGGGACTTTCGGGACAAAAATCAGCCCCAGCATTTT. It is translated as CASWDFRDKNQPQHF.

V usage is TRBV27 and J usage is TRBJ1-5; D call uncertain. Germline assignment: CDR1 MNHEY and CDR2 SMNVEV (reference sequence). The V end was cut by 2 bases, the J end by 3 bases, with 5 bases between. The CDR3 contains 13 residues. CDR3 coding DNA: TGTGCCAGCAGTTTAGGCTACAATCAGCCCCAGCATTTT. This translates into CASSLGYNQPQHF.